These 18 T cell receptor beta chains were all obtained from the same sample, sequenced in a study of T-cell reconstitution after alpha-beta-depleted transplantation in children. During its preparation, the TCRbeta library received unique molecular identifiers. TCRdb re-analysed the PCR reads in MiXCR, keeping a single row per CDR3 protein. The sample lists some 520,000 distinct CDR3 sequences, approximately 30% occurring once. Material: PBMCs from the stem cell graft donor, obtained from the stem cell graft. The origin of the receptors is a human donor who donated a stem cell graft to a child with aplastic anemia.

V and J are TRBV29-1 and TRBJ2-5; 7 nucleotides line up with TRBD1. Germline CDR1 and CDR2: SQVTM and ANQGSEA. The CDR3 is 15 amino acids. V lost 1 base to trimming and J lost 3 bases; unmatched junction nucleotides: 8. The CDR3 is CSVEGRQGLEETQYF. The CDR3 bases are TGCAGCGTTGAAGGCAGACAGGGTCTGGAAGAGACCCAGTACTTC.

The chain recombines TRBV7-2 with TRBJ2-4; D call uncertain. Trimming left V 4 bases short and J 8 bases short, with 9 bases between. The CDR3 length is 12 residues. Germline V lookup: CDR1 SGHTA, CDR2 FQGNSA. The CDR3 nucleotides read TGTGCCAGCAGCTCCCTGGGTGACATTCAGTACTTC. Translation: CASSSLGDIQYF. The complete variable domain, with remaining parts taken from reference TRBV7-2 and TRBJ2-4, reads GAGVSQSPSNKVTEKGKDVELRCDPISGHTALYWYRQSLGQGLEFLIYFQGNSAPDKSGLPSDRFSAERTGGSVSTLTIQRTQQEDSAVYLCASSSLGDIQYFGAGTRLSVL.

The sample holds a few counts of this clonotype. The chain uses TRBV7-8 and TRBJ2-5; 10 bases align to TRBD2. Germline CDR1 SGHVS, CDR2 FQNEAQ. V was clipped by 8 bases and J by 2 bases; unmatched bases: 8. There are 15 residues in the CDR3. CDR3 bases: TGTGCCAGCCAGCCACTAGCGGGGCCTCAAGAGACCCAGTACTTC. Translating gives CASQPLAGPQETQYF.

This clonotype showed up just a few times. The chain links TRBV6-5 to TRBJ2-7, with D hard to call. V shed 0 bases and J shed 0 bases, with 9 bases lying between them. The CDR3 is 15 residues long. Per the germline V gene, CDR1 is MNHEY and CDR2 is SVGAGI. The CDR3 nucleotides are TGTGCCAGCAGTTACTCGACCGCTAGCTCCTACGAGCAGTACTTC. Protein: CASSYSTASSYEQYF.

This clonotype has just a few counts. The J gene is TRBJ2-3, the V gene TRBV12-3 or TRBV12-4, with TRBD2 identical over 8 bases. The CDR3 totals 14 residues. Germline trimming cut 6 bases from V and 4 bases from J; bases unmatched to any gene: 6. The CDR3 nucleotides read TGTGCCAGCAGGGCCGGGACTAGGGCAGATACGCAGTATTTT. Amino acids: CASRAGTRADTQYF.

V is TRBV20-1 and J is TRBJ2-3; unclear D gene. V dropped 0 bases and J dropped 0 bases, with 10 bases sitting between them. CDR1 DFQATT and CDR2 SNEGSKA come from the germline V gene (reference sequence). The CDR3 totals 15 residues. CDR3 region: CSARDRRLSTDTQYF. DNA for the CDR3: TGCAGTGCTAGAGATCGCCGCCTAAGCACAGATACGCAGTATTTT.

The chain is built from TRBV30 and TRBJ2-2; tentatively, D is TRBD1 (5 bases). V lost 2 bases and J lost 4, with 8 bases in between. Germline CDR1 reads GTSNPN; CDR2 reads SVGIG (reference sequence). The CDR3 runs 13 residues. CDR3 residues: CAWSWGPTGELFF. DNA for the CDR3: TGTGCCTGGAGTTGGGGCCCCACCGGGGAGCTGTTTTTT.

This clonotype has a handful of counts. This rearrangement joins TRBV20-1 to TRBJ2-1; 7 nucleotides match TRBD2. The junction had 5 bases not matched to a gene; V was cut back by 0 bases and J by 3 bases. Germline values: CDR1 DFQATT, CDR2 SNEGSKA (reference sequence). The CDR3 runs to 15 residues. DNA of the CDR3: TGCAGTGCTAGAGATGGGCCGGGAGGCTACAATGAGCAGTTCTTC. The encoded protein is CSARDGPGGYNEQFF.

This sequence joins TRBV2 and TRBJ1-4; D not certain. Trimming pared 8 bases from V and 2 bases from J, leaving 15 bases between. The CDR3 loop spans 15 amino acids. Germline V gene data show CDR1 as SNHLY and CDR2 as FYNNEI. The CDR3 loop is CASAPALSTNEKLFF. CDR3 DNA: TGTGCCAGCGCCCCGGCGTTGTCGACTAATGAAAAACTGTTTTTT.

The chain recombines TRBV29-1 with TRBJ2-1; D is unclear. There are 13 residues in the CDR3. The germline gives CDR1 SQVTM, CDR2 ANQGSEA. Written as DNA, the CDR3 is TGCAGTGTTCTGCGGAGCTCCTACAATGAGCAGTTCTTC. Translating gives CSVLRSSYNEQFF.

The chain has TRBV21-1 and TRBJ2-7. TRBV21-1 is marked as a pseudogene. The CDR3 has 13 residues. As DNA, the CDR3 is TGTGCCAGCAGGTCCTTAAGAGTGTACGAGCAGTACGTC. Its translation: CASRSLRVYEQYV.

This clonotype was detected a few times. The CDR3 DNA reads as TGCAGCGCCGGCCCAGGGATGGACACTGAAGCTTTCTTT. Protein product: CSAGPGMDTEAFF. The genes are TRBV29-1 and TRBJ1-1; possibly TRBD1 for D (5 bases). CDR1 is SQVTM, CDR2 ANQGSEA, per germline. The CDR3 is made up of 13 amino acids. Trimming shortened V by 7 bases and J by 3 bases, and 15 bases separated the two germline ends.

The gene calls are TRBV12-3 or TRBV12-4 and TRBJ2-1; 11 bases fit TRBD2. This CDR3 has 20 amino acids. V dropped 5 bases and J dropped 7; count of bases not matched to a gene: 22. The CDR3 loop reads CASSTGTSGGLNIFPNEQFF. CDR3 nucleotides: TGTGCCAGCAGTACCGGGACTAGCGGAGGCCTTAATATTTTCCCTAATGAGCAGTTCTTC.

The V gene is TRBV7-2, the J gene TRBJ2-5; 9 nucleotides line up with TRBD1. Looked up from germline, CDR1 is SGHTA and CDR2 is FQGNSA. J lost 1 base, V lost 5 bases, and 8 bases had no gene match. The CDR3 is 16 amino acids. The CDR3 reads CASSPRTGEIQETQYF. In DNA form, the CDR3 reads TGTGCCAGCAGCCCCCGGACAGGGGAGATCCAAGAGACCCAGTACTTC.

In its sample, this clonotype was seen a few times. This rearrangement joins TRBV5-6 to TRBJ2-1; 10 bases match TRBD2. The CDR3 runs to 16 residues. The V gene end was trimmed by 2 bases and the J gene end by 7 bases; junction bases not matched to a gene: 9. Germline CDR1 reads SGHDT; CDR2 reads YYEEEE. The CDR3 sequence: CASSLEGLAPWNEQFF. The CDR3 nucleotides read TGTGCCAGCAGCTTAGAGGGACTAGCGCCGTGGAATGAGCAGTTCTTC.

V and J are TRBV4-3 and TRBJ2-5, with a weak D call TRBD1 (6 bases). Germline-derived CDR1 and CDR2 are LGHNA and YSLEER. This CDR3 is 16 amino acids long. Trimming removed 0 bases from V and 5 bases from J, with 16 bases in between. CDR3 sequence: CASSQEAGMRGETQYF. The CDR3 DNA follows: TGCGCCAGCAGCCAAGAGGCGGGTATGAGGGGGGAGACCCAGTACTTC.

The chain carries TRBV27 and TRBJ1-1; possibly TRBD1 for D (6 bases). This CDR3 has 13 residues. Germline V gene data show CDR1 as MNHEY and CDR2 as SMNVEV (reference sequence). V lost 4 bases and J 7 bases, leaving 13 bases between the germline ends. The CDR3 DNA reads as TGTGCCAGCAGTTGGTTAAAGGGGGATGAAGCTTTCTTT. Encoded protein: CASSWLKGDEAFF.

The CDR3 loop is CASRSRGRGGHSNQPQHF. In DNA form, the CDR3 reads TGTGCCAGCAGGTCCCGCGGCAGGGGGGGACATAGCAATCAGCCCCAGCATTTT. This chain joins TRBV6-1 and TRBJ1-5, with TRBD1 identical over 7 bases. The length of the CDR3 is 18 residues. Germline V lookup: CDR1 MNHNS, CDR2 SASEGT. Trimming took 6 bases from V and 0 from J; bases not matched to a gene: 14.